Described below is a single T cell receptor (beta chain) sequence and its context. The sample originates from a study of blood T cell repertoires in COVID-19. Overall study: Samples came from the United States, Italy and Spain, spanning acute and convalescent COVID-19.

Assay: immunoSEQ multiplex PCR; the TCRdb copy retains only in-frame clones and omits some. The data contain around 200,000 clones, roughly 89% of them singletons. V gave up 3 bases and J gave up 4 bases; unmatched junction bases: 9. Germline V gives CDR1 SGHTA, CDR2 FQGNSA. The CDR3 has 15 amino acids. The chain links TRBV7-2 to TRBJ2-7; 7 bases match TRBD2. The TCR originated in a young man with active or convalescent COVID-19. Material: peripheral blood. The chain's CDR3 is CASSFRAGTVYEQYV. DNA for the CDR3: TGTGCCAGCAGCTTCCGAGCGGGGACCGTTTACGAGCAGTACGTC.